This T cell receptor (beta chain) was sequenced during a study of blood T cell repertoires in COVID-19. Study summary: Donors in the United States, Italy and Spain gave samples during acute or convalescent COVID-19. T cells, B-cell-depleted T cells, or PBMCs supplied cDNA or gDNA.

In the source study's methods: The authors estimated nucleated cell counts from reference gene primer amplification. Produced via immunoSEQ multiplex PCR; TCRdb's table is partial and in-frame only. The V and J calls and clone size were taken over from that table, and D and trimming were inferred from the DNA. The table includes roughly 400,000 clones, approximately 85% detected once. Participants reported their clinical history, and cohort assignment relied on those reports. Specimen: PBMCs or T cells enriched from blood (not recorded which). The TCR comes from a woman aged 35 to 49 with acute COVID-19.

The CDR3 nucleotides read TGTGCCAGCAGCGTAGGGGCTAGCGGGGTAAACACAGATACGCAGTATTTT. Amino acid sequence: CASSVGASGVNTDTQYF. The chain employs TRBV9 and TRBJ2-3; 9 bases are shared with TRBD2. Looked up from germline, CDR1 is SGDLS and CDR2 is YYNGEE. The CDR3 sequence is 17 residues long. V shed 0 bases, J shed 2 bases, and the junction held 7 bases outside the gene matches.